This T cell receptor beta chain was observed in a study of T cells in Graves' hyperthyroidism and ophthalmopathy. The CDR3 loop spans 13 amino acids. Looked up from germline, CDR1 is SGHTA and CDR2 is FQGTGA. Trimming removed 5 bases from V and 6 bases from J; junction bases left unmatched: 7. This clonotype was counted between two and nine times. Antigen specificity is unknown. Template material for amplifying TCR beta CDR3 regions consisted of RNA transcripts. With the HTBI primer set, the TCR CDR3 went through a first round of RT-PCR. TCRdb ran MiXCR on the multiplex PCR reads and lists one entry per CDR3 protein. This table holds a few hundred thousand distinct CDR3 sequences, about a sixth found once. The study's findings and limits: Blood also carried most thyroid clonotypes expanded above 0.001.

The sample consisted of blood. This chain joins TRBV7-3 and TRBJ2-7; 7 nucleotides agree with TRBD2. The source of this sequence is a young woman with Graves' hyperthyroidism. For the CDR3, the DNA is TGTGCCAGCAGCGACTCGCGGGAGTCCGAGCAGTACTTC. Translating gives CASSDSRESEQYF.